This T cell receptor beta chain is from a study of a mutant IDH1 vaccine in newly diagnosed glioma. Study at large: V12 came at week 35, V13 at week 47.

Turning to this clone: The antigen remains undetermined.

V lost 7 bases and J lost 0, with 15 bases in between. The CDR3 runs to 14 residues. Germline CDR1 SQVTM, CDR2 ANQGSEA. Assay used: immunoSEQ multiplex PCR; TCRdb lists only in-frame clones, some missing. The sample has tens of thousands of clones; around 75% are singletons. Documented time point: week 47, end of study. With topical imiquimod, each dose of the vaccine consisted of 300 ug of mutant IDH1 20-mer peptide. In weeks 1, 3, 5, 7, 11, 15, 19 and 23, patients were immunized, eight times in all. V is TRBV29-1 and J is TRBJ1-1; D possibly corresponds to TRBD1 (5 bases). Sequencing used PBMCs, obtained from a glioma patient whose treatment included an IDH1 peptide vaccine. The receptor was isolated from a man aged 50-59 years with glioma. Written as DNA, the CDR3 is TGCAGCGGGAAGGGCGGACACATGAACACTGAAGCTTTCTTT. This sequence encodes CSGKGGHMNTEAFF.